One and the same sample provided the 19 T cell receptor beta chains below, sequenced in a study of OX40 agonist ivuxolimab in advanced cancers. Here immunoSEQ multiplex PCR was the method, and the copy in TCRdb shows in-frame clones only, minus some. The repertoire holds 30,000 to 35,000 clones, with around 84% as singletons. The sample in question was CD4+ or CD8+ T cells sorted from blood, obtained in a trial of the OX40 agonist ivuxolimab. These receptor sequences come from an adult with an advanced solid tumor such as melanoma, head and neck, liver or kidney cancer.

The rearrangement joins TRBV20-1 to TRBJ2-7; D remains unclear. The CDR3 is made up of 10 amino acids. V lost 4 bases to trimming and J lost 4 bases, with 5 bases between them. Germline V gene sequence: CDR1 DFQATT, CDR2 SNEGSKA (reference sequence). CDR3 DNA: TGCAGTGCTACGAATTACGAGCAGTACTTC. Translation: CSATNYEQYF.

The V gene is TRBV4-1, the J gene TRBJ1-1, with a weak D call TRBD1 (6 bases). This CDR3 spans 15 amino acids. The germline V and J ends were trimmed by 2 bases and 11 bases, with 21 bases remaining between them. In germline, CDR1 is MGHRA, CDR2 YSYEKL. The CDR3 is CASSQLGLRGAEAFF. The CDR3 DNA follows: TGCGCCAGCAGCCAATTGGGACTTAGGGGGGCCGAGGCTTTCTTT.

This sequence joins TRBV5-5 and TRBJ2-2, with TRBD1 identical over 8 bases. This CDR3 contains 18 residues. Germline loops: CDR1 SGHKS, CDR2 YYEKEE (reference sequence). The junction had 11 bases not matched to a gene; V was cut back by 0 bases and J by 4 bases. The CDR3 bases are TGTGCCAGCAGCTTGGCCAGAGGTCAGGGGGCAGGCACCGGGGAGCTGTTTTTT. Amino acid sequence: CASSLARGQGAGTGELFF.

This rearrangement joins TRBV11-2 to TRBJ1-2; TRBD1 agrees at 9 bases. V gave up 5 bases and J gave up 5 bases; unmatched junction bases: 6. The CDR3 runs to 14 residues. Germline values: CDR1 SGHAT, CDR2 FQNNGV. The CDR3 spells CASSQTGGGYGYTF. In nucleotides, the CDR3 is TGTGCCAGCAGCCAAACAGGGGGCGGGTATGGCTACACCTTC.

The chain links TRBV19 to TRBJ1-5, with D tentatively TRBD1 (5 bases). V dropped 6 bases and J dropped 9 bases, with 15 bases sitting between them. Germline lookup yields CDR1 LNHDA and CDR2 SQIVND (reference sequence). The CDR3 spans 13 residues. This chain's CDR3 is CASRGTGKSPQHF. The CDR3 bases are TGTGCCAGTAGAGGGACGGGTAAGTCGCCCCAGCATTTT. Full variable domain (missing parts from reference TRBV19 and TRBJ1-5): DGGITQSPKYLFRKEGQNVTLSCEQNLNHDAMYWYRQDPGQGLRLIYYSQIVNDFQKGDIAEGYSVSREKKESFPLTVTSAQKNPTAFYLCASRGTGKSPQHFGDGTRLSIL.

The chain has TRBV30 and TRBJ1-1; D possibly corresponds to TRBD1 (5 bases). The CDR3 is 14 residues long. CDR1 is GTSNPN and CDR2 is SVGIG in the germline V gene (reference sequence). Trimming stripped 0 bases from V and 3 bases from J, with 11 bases between. In nucleotides, the CDR3 is TGTGCCTGGAGTGTACACGGGGGTTACACTGAAGCTTTCTTT. As protein: CAWSVHGGYTEAFF.

The rearrangement uses TRBV5-6 and TRBJ2-2, with 7 bases aligning to TRBD1. CDR1 and CDR2 from the germline V gene are SGHDT and YYEEEE. The CDR3 runs 16 residues. With V trimmed by 4 bases and J by 2 bases, 8 bases remained unmatched. CDR3 region: CASSTLRQGNTGELFF. DNA of the CDR3: TGTGCCAGCAGCACTCTCAGACAGGGCAACACCGGGGAGCTGTTTTTT.

The chain combines TRBV7-6 with TRBJ1-5; 8 bases agree with TRBD1. CDR1 and CDR2 (germline): SGHVS, FNYEAQ. V lost 5 bases, J lost 11 bases, and 5 bases stayed unmatched. The CDR3 runs to 12 residues. DNA of the CDR3: TGTGCCAGCAGCACCGGACAGGGAACCCAGCATTTT. It codes for CASSTGQGTQHF.

The rearrangement links TRBV2 to TRBJ2-7, with 9 positions matching TRBD1. The CDR3 has 11 amino acids. Germline assignment: CDR1 SNHLY and CDR2 FYNNEI. J lost 12 bases, V lost 10 bases, and 10 bases had no gene match. Written as DNA, the CDR3 is TGTGCCATACGGGACAGGGAGGTATCGTACTTC. Translating it yields CAIRDREVSYF.

The chain links TRBV11-3 to TRBJ1-1; a possible D gene is TRBD1 (5 bases). This CDR3 is built from 18 residues. V was trimmed by 4 bases and J by 3 bases, leaving 24 bases between them. Per germline, CDR1 SGHNT and CDR2 YENEEA. The CDR3 bases are TGTGCCAGCAGCTGGAAATGTGAGTTAGGGGCCCCGGACACTGAAGCTTTCTTT. It encodes CASSWKCELGAPDTEAFF. Drawing the rest from reference TRBV11-3 and TRBJ1-1, the complete variable domain is EAGVVQSPRYKIIEKKQPVAFWCNPISGHNTLYWYLQNLGQGPELLIRYENEEAVDDSQLPKDRFSAERLKGVDSTLKIQPAELGDSAVYLCASSWKCELGAPDTEAFFGQGTRLTVV.

V and J are TRBV7-2 and TRBJ2-7; D not certain. The CDR3 length is 12 residues. Trimming cost V 6 bases and J 4 bases, with 10 bases left between them. Per germline, CDR1 SGHTA and CDR2 FQGNSA. CDR3 in DNA: TGTGCCAGCAGTCCTAATGGGTACGAGCAGTACTTC. Its protein is CASSPNGYEQYF.

The rearrangement joins TRBV6-5 to TRBJ2-7, with TRBD1 matching 7 bases. The CDR3 spans 14 residues. After removal of 7 bases from V and 0 bases from J, the junction contained 6 bases not matched to a gene. Per germline, CDR1 MNHEY and CDR2 SVGAGI. CDR3 protein: CASKTGIGSYEQYF. CDR3 DNA sequence: TGTGCCAGCAAGACAGGGATTGGCTCCTACGAGCAGTACTTC.

The chain employs TRBV7-2 and TRBJ2-3; 7 bases align to TRBD2. Germline V gives CDR1 SGHTA, CDR2 FQGNSA. The CDR3 length is 14 residues. V was pared by 3 bases and J by 6 bases, with 6 bases of the junction left unmatched. The CDR3 loop is CASSFRGSVDTQYF. CDR3 DNA: TGTGCCAGCAGCTTCCGCGGGAGTGTGGATACGCAGTATTTT.

The genes are TRBV11-3 and TRBJ2-1; no clear D gene. Germline V gene data show CDR1 as SGHNT and CDR2 as YENEEA. Deletions cut 0 bases from V and 7 bases from J, with 7 bases between. CDR3 size: 13 residues. Here the CDR3 reads CASSLDQANEQFF. The CDR3 DNA is TGTGCCAGCAGCTTAGATCAAGCTAATGAGCAGTTCTTC. The full variable domain, completed using reference TRBV11-3 and TRBJ2-1, is EAGVVQSPRYKIIEKKQPVAFWCNPISGHNTLYWYLQNLGQGPELLIRYENEEAVDDSQLPKDRFSAERLKGVDSTLKIQPAELGDSAVYLCASSLDQANEQFFGPGTRLTVL.

The chain has TRBV18 and TRBJ1-1, with D unclear. Germline lookup yields CDR1 KGHSH and CDR2 LQKENI. The CDR3 consists of 14 residues. Trimming pared 3 bases from V and 1 base from J, leaving 9 bases between. CDR3: CASSPTDGNTEAFF. CDR3 DNA: TGTGCCAGCTCACCCACGGACGGGAACACTGAAGCTTTCTTT.

The CDR3 DNA reads as TGTGCCAGCAGCTTAACGTCTTGGCGGGGGGAGACCCAGTACTTC. The encoded protein is CASSLTSWRGETQYF. The V call is TRBV7-6, the J call TRBJ2-5; 7 positions agree with TRBD2. The CDR3 runs 15 residues. J lost 5 bases, V lost 2 bases, and 8 bases had no gene match. Germline-derived CDR1 and CDR2 are SGHVS and FNYEAQ.

The chain employs TRBV6-4 and TRBJ2-7, with D tentatively TRBD1 or TRBD2 (5 bases each). This CDR3 has 19 residues. Germline V lookup: CDR1 MRHNA, CDR2 SNTAGT. CDR3 DNA sequence: TGTACGCCGGGACCCATTTGGTGTCGTAATCAGCGGCACTCCTACGAGCAGTACTTC. Protein product: CTPGPIWCRNQRHSYEQYF.

V usage is TRBV10-3 and J usage is TRBJ1-2, with 8 bases aligning to TRBD1. The CDR3 runs to 15 residues. V shed 4 bases, J shed 6 bases, and the junction held 10 bases outside the gene matches. From germline, CDR1 is ENHRY and CDR2 SYGVKD. CDR3 protein: CAISGPGQGENGYTF. DNA for the CDR3: TGTGCCATCAGTGGCCCCGGACAGGGTGAGAATGGCTACACCTTC.

This chain links TRBV6-6 with TRBJ1-1; 7 nucleotides match TRBD1. V shed 6 bases, J shed 4 bases, and the junction held 14 bases outside the gene matches. Germline lookup yields CDR1 MNHNY and CDR2 SVGAGI (reference sequence). The CDR3 has 16 residues. The CDR3 DNA reads as TGTGCCAGCAGCCCTAGGGGGGAGGGGGCGCCCACTGAAGCTTTCTTT. Amino acid sequence: CASSPRGEGAPTEAFF.